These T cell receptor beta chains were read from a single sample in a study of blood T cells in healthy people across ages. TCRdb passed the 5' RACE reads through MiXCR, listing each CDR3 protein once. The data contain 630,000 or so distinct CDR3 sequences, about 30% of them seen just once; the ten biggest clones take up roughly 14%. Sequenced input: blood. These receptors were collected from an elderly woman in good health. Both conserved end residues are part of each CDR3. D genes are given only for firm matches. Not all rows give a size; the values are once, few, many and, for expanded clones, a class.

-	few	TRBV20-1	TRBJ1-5	TGCAGTGCTAGAGATTCGGTCCAGCCCCTTAGCAATCAGCCCCAGCATTTT	CSARDSVQPLSNQPQHF
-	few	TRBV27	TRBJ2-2	TGTGCCAGCAGCCCCACCAGGGTTAACACCGGGGAGCTGTTTTTT	CASSPTRVNTGELFF
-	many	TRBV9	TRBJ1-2	TGTGCCAGCAGCGCTTTAGCAGAGAACGGTCATGGCTACACCTTC	CASSALAENGHGYTF
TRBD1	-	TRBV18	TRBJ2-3	TGTGCCAGCTCACCGGGACAGGGAATTACAGATACGCGGTATTTT	CASSPGQGITDTRYF
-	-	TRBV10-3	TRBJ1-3	TGTGCCATCAGCGAGGGAAACACCATATATTTT	CAISEGNTIYF
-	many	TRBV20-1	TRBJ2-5	TGCAGTGCTCCGCCATCGGCATCCCAAGAGACCCAGTACTTC	CSAPPSASQETQYF
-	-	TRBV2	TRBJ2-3	TGTGCCAGCAGTGTGGATACAGATACGCAGTATTTT	CASSVDTDTQYF
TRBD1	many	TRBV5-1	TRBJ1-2	TGCGCCAGCAGCTTGGCCCCGGGACAGAAATTGAATAGCTACACCTTC	CASSLAPGQKLNSYTF
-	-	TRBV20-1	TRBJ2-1	TGCAGTGCTAGAAGGACAGACAATGAGCAGTTCTTC	CSARRTDNEQFF
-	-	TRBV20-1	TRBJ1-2	TGCAGTGCTAAAGCCGCAAGAAACTATGGCTACACCTTC	CSAKAARNYGYTF
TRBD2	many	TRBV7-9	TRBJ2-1	TGTGCCAGCAGCGACATAGCGGGGATTTACAATGAGCAGTTCTTC	CASSDIAGIYNEQFF
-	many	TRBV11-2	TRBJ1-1	TGTGCCAGCAGCTTCAACCTCTTTGAAGCTTTCTTT	CASSFNLFEAFF
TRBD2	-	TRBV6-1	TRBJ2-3	TGTGCCAGCAGTGCTCGACTAGCGGGGGCCCGTGCTAGCACAGATACGCAGTATTTT	CASSARLAGARASTDTQYF
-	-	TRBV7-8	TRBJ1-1	TGTGCCAGCAGCTTAATTCTGGAAATGAACACTGAAGCTTTCTTT	CASSLILEMNTEAFF
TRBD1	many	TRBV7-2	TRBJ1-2	TGTGCCAGCTCGACCGGGACAGGCTACTATGGCTACACCTTC	CASSTGTGYYGYTF
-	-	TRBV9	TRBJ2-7	TGTGCCAGCAGCGACCGACCGGACGAGCAGTACTTC	CASSDRPDEQYF
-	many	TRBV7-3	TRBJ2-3	TGTGCCAGCAGCTCCCGGACCGGGCCCGGGCGAGATACGCAGTATTTT	CASSSRTGPGRDTQYF
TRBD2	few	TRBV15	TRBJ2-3	TGTACCACCAGCGGCTTCCGGGGGGGCCATTCAGATACGCAGTATTTT	CTTSGFRGGHSDTQYF
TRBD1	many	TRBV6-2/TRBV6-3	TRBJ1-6	TGTGCCAGCAGGCGAAGTACAGGGGAAAATTCACCCCTCCACTTT	CASRRSTGENSPLHF
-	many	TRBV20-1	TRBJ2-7	TGCAGTGCTAAGGACGGGTCCTACGAGCAGTACTTC	CSAKDGSYEQYF
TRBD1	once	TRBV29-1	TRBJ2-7	TGCAGCAAAGACAGGGAGCTATGGTTCGGGGACTACGAGCAGTACTTC	CSKDRELWFGDYEQYF
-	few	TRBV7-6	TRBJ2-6	TGTGCCAGCAGCTTTGGATTGAGGAACTCTGGGGCCGACGTCCTGACTTTC	CASSFGLRNSGADVLTF
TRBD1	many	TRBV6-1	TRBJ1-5	TGTGCCAGCAGTGAAAGGACAGGGGGCGGCCCTCAGCCCCAGCATTTT	CASSERTGGGPQPQHF
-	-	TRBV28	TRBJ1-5	TGTGCCAGCACTCCGACCGGGAGAGGGGGAAGGACAGGCAATCAGCCCCAGCATTTT	CASTPTGRGGRTGNQPQHF
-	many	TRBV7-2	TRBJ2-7	TGTGCCAGCAGCTTGGGGCTAACTCCTACCTACGAGCAGTACTTC	CASSLGLTPTYEQYF
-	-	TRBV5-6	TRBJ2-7	TGTGCCAGCAGCTTGAGGGCAGGGCCTTCCTACGAGCAGTACTTC	CASSLRAGPSYEQYF
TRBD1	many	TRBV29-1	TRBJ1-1	TGCAGCGTTGCGGGACAGGCCACTGAAGCTTTCTTT	CSVAGQATEAFF
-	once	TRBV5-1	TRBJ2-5	TGCGCCAGCAGGCCCGTTCTAACACAAGAGACCCAGTACTTC	CASRPVLTQETQYF
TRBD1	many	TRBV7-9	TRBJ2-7	TGTGCCAGCAGCTTAGACGGGACAGGGGCTCCCTACGAGCAGTACTTC	CASSLDGTGAPYEQYF
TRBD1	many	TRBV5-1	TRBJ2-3	TGCGCCAGCAGCTTGGAGGGGACAGCTAACACAGATACGCAGTATTTT	CASSLEGTANTDTQYF
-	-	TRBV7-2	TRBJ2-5	TGTGCCAGCAGCTTACTCGCTAGCGCCCAAGAGACCCAGTACTTC	CASSLLASAQETQYF
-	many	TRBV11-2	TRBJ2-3	TGTGCCAGCAGCTTAGAACAGGGATCAAATACGCAGTATTTT	CASSLEQGSNTQYF
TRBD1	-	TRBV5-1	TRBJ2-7	TGCGCCAGCAGCTTGGTTTCGGACAGGGCCTACGAGCAGTACTTC	CASSLVSDRAYEQYF
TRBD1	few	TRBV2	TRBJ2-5	TGTGCCAGCAGTACCGGGACAGGGGAGTACGGGACCCAGTACTTC	CASSTGTGEYGTQYF
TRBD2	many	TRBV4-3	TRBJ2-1	TGCGCCAGCAGCCGAACTTTAGCGGGGGGGACAAATGAGCAGTTCTTC	CASSRTLAGGTNEQFF
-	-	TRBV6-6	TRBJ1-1	TGTGCCAGCGGGCCCAGGGAGACTGAAGCTTTCTTT	CASGPRETEAFF
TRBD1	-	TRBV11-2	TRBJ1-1	TGTGCCAGCAGCACCGGGACAGGGGGCCTGACTGAAGCTTTCTTT	CASSTGTGGLTEAFF
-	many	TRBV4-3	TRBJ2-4	TGCGCCAGCAGCCAAGAGCTGGTAGCCAAAAACATTCAGTACTTC	CASSQELVAKNIQYF
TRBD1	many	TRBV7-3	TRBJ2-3	TGTGCCAGCAGCTCCGACAGGGAACGCACAGATACGCAGTATTTT	CASSSDRERTDTQYF
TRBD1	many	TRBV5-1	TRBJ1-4	TGCGCCAGCAGCTCATACACAGGGGGCGCAGCGGGAAAACTGTTTTTT	CASSSYTGGAAGKLFF
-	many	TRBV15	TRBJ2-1	TGTGCCACCAGCAGAGAGGGCTCCTACAATGAGCAGTTCTTC	CATSREGSYNEQFF
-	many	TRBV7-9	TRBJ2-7	TGTGCCAGCAGCTCGCCAGAGGGGTTCTACGAGCAGTACTTC	CASSSPEGFYEQYF
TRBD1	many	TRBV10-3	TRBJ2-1	TGTGCCACTCGGGACAGGGACTCCTACAATGAGCAGTTCTTC	CATRDRDSYNEQFF
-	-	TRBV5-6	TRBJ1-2	TGTGCCAGCAGCTTGGGGCGGATTTTCTATGGCCACACCTTC	CASSLGRIFYGHTF
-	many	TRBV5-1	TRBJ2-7	TGCGCCAGCAGCTTGGCCGATTTCTTAGGCCGTCCCTACGAGCAGTACTTC	CASSLADFLGRPYEQYF
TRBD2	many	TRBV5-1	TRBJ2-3	TGCGCCAGCAGTCTACCGGGAGCGGGGGGAAACACAGATACGCAGTATTTT	CASSLPGAGGNTDTQYF
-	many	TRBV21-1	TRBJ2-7	TGTGCCAGCAGCAAAGTCCAGGGAAGAATCTCCTACGAGCAGTACTTC	CASSKVQGRISYEQYF
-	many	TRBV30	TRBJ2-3	TGTGCCTGGAGTAGGCGGGTCGACACAGATACGCAGTATTTT	CAWSRRVDTDTQYF
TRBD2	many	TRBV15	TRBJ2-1	TGTGCCACCAGCGTCGAGGCTAGCGGAGCCTACAATGAGCAGTTCTTC	CATSVEASGAYNEQFF
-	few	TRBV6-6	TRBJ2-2	TGTGCCAGCAGTTACAACCCCCCCGGGGAGCTGTTTTTT	CASSYNPPGELFF
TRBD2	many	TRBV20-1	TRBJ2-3	TGCAGTGCTAGCTCCGGGACTAGCGGGGGGGATACGCAGTATTTT	CSASSGTSGGDTQYF
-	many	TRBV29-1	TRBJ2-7	TGCAGCGTGGCCGGGTCCTCCTACGAGCAGTACTTC	CSVAGSSYEQYF
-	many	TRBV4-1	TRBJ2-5	TGCGCCAGCAGCCAAGTCCCCGGGGGCGGGGAGACCCAGTACTTC	CASSQVPGGGETQYF
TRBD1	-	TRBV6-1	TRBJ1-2	TGTGCCAGCAGTGAGAATCCAGGGGGAACCGGCTATGGCTACACCTTC	CASSENPGGTGYGYTF
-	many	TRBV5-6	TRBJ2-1	TGTGCCAGCAGCTTTATGGGGGGAGCCTACAATGAGCAGTTCTTC	CASSFMGGAYNEQFF
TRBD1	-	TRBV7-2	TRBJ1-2	TGTGCCAGCAGCACCCTACAGGGGACTTGGGGTGACTACACTTTC	CASSTLQGTWGDYTF
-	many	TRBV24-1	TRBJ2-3	TGTGCCACCAGTGAACGGGACACCACAGATACGCAGTATTTT	CATSERDTTDTQYF
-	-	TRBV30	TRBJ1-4	TGTGCCTGGAGTGCATTCTGGGAAATCGGTAATGAAAAACTGTTTTTT	CAWSAFWEIGNEKLFF
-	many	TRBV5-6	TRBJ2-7	TGTGCCAGCAGCCCGGACAGTTGGAGGGTCGAGCAGTACTTC	CASSPDSWRVEQYF